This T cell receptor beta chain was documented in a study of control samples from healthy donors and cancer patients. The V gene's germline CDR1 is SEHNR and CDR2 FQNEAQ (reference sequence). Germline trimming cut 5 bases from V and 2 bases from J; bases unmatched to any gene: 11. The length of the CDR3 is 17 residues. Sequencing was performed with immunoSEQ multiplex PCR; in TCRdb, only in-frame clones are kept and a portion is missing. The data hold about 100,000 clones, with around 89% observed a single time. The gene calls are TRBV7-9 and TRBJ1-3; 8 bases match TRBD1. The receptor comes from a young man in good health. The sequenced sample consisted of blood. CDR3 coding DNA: TGTGCCAGCAGCGAATTTGGGCAGGGGGCGGCTGGAAACACCATATATTTT. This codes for CASSEFGQGAAGNTIYF.